Below, one T cell receptor (beta chain) is given with its context. Its cognate antigen is unknown. The V gene's germline CDR1 is SGDLS and CDR2 YYNGEE. Trimming cost V 0 bases and J 3 bases; bases outside gene matches: 7. There are 16 residues in the CDR3. These donors counted as nominally healthy when sampled, but unrecorded immune exposures were likely. These data are taken from a study of cytomegalovirus exposure and HLA in healthy donors. Study-level points and caveats: A later analysis found common viral pathogens apparently linked to several of the most significant clusters. Some V segments, TRBV6-2 and TRBV6-3 among them, were indistinguishable and were therefore excluded. HLA-A and HLA-B allele assignments for most subjects were reportedly predicted accurately using TCR beta sequences.

Vbeta (60) and Jbeta (13) primers were used in the PCR. Generated by immunoSEQ multiplex PCR, the TCRdb table keeps only in-frame clones and is missing some. This sample's clone table lists tens of thousands of clones. The receptor comes from a female donor in good health and CMV-seropositive. This rearrangement joins TRBV9 to TRBJ2-7; 9 positions match TRBD2. The source material was PBMCs. CDR3 in amino acids: CASSVEAGGNIYEQYF. The CDR3 nucleotides read TGTGCCAGCAGCGTAGAGGCGGGAGGGAACATCTACGAGCAGTACTTC.